This TCR beta chain was documented in a study of technical replicates of blood from a few donors. This CDR3 is 13 amino acids long. The V gene lost 5 bases and the J gene lost 0 bases, with 5 bases spanning the gap. Germline V gene lookup returns CDR1 WNHNN and CDR2 SYGVQD (reference sequence). Sequencing used immunoSEQ multiplex PCR; TCRdb keeps in-frame clones, though not all of them. The data contain under 95,000 clones, roughly 96% of them seen just once; the ten biggest clones take up roughly 0.28%. Sequenced input: T cells isolated from PBMCs. The sequence was obtained from a human donor in good health. The V and J genes are TRBV10-1 and TRBJ1-5; D unresolved. CDR3 in amino acids: CASSRDSNQPQHF. CDR3 nucleotide sequence: TGCGCCAGCAGTCGGGATAGCAATCAGCCCCAGCATTTT.